One and the same sample provided the 3 T cell receptor beta chains below, sequenced in a study of patients and donors after allogeneic stem cell transplantation. TCRdb processed the RT-PCR reads anew with MiXCR; each CDR3 protein has one entry. The sample lists roughly 960,000 distinct CDR3 sequences, approximately 19% occurring once. Sequenced sample: blood, either unsorted or a sorted T cell fraction (not recorded which). The receptors come from a human donor who was either an allogeneic HSCT recipient or a stem cell or donor lymphocyte infusion donor (not recorded which). It is not recorded whose cells these are; they may come from a transplant donor.

This chain uses TRBV15 with TRBJ2-1; D may correspond to TRBD1 or TRBD2 (5 bases each). The CDR3 is 16 amino acids. V lost 5 bases and J lost 7, with 21 bases in between. CDR1 is LNHNV and CDR2 is YYDKDF in the germline V gene (reference sequence). DNA of the CDR3: TGTGCCACCAGCGGACCCGGGACCCACCCGGGGAATGAGCAGTTCTTC. Translating it yields CATSGPGTHPGNEQFF.

This clonotype occurred a few times. The V and J genes are TRBV5-1 and TRBJ2-7, with 9 bases that match TRBD1. CDR3 size: 14 residues. CDR1 and CDR2 (germline): SGHRS, YFSETQ. The trim removed 0 bases at V and 5 bases at J, leaving 3 bases unmatched. CDR3 nucleotides: TGCGCCAGCAGCTTGGAGGGACAGGGAAACGAGCAGTACTTC. Translated, it gives CASSLEGQGNEQYF.

This clonotype showed up just a few times. The J gene is TRBJ1-5, the V gene TRBV6-1; 7 bases are a match to TRBD1. CDR1 is MNHNS, CDR2 SASEGT, per germline. This CDR3 region has 18 residues. V lost 5 bases to trimming and J lost 2 bases; unmatched junction nucleotides: 15. In DNA form, the CDR3 reads TGTGCCAGCAGTAGACAGGGTCCATACTCCAAGGGCAATCAGCCCCAGCATTTT. It codes for CASSRQGPYSKGNQPQHF.